This record covers a single T cell receptor beta chain. Antigen specificity is unknown. The data were taken from a study of identical twins. Findings of the study overall: Analyses of zero insertions could, in part, be confounded by invariant MAIT and iNKT cells. Abundant beta clonotypes from cord blood bore fewer insertions; memory repertoires lacked this pattern.

Template switching added a universal primer binding site, and final cDNA carried unique molecular identifiers. TCRdb redid the calling of the 5' RACE reads with MiXCR, one entry per CDR3 protein. The sample shows under 300,000 distinct CDR3 sequences, roughly 12% of them seen only once. CDR3 length: 15 amino acids. CDR1 is LNHNV, CDR2 YYDKDF, per germline (reference sequence). Between the trimmed V and J ends, which lost 0 bases and 8 bases, there was a span of 14 bases. The data also belong to a second study, concerning yellow fever vaccine responses in identical twins.

Material for sequencing was memory (CD45RO+) T cells sorted from blood. The source of this sequence is a woman in her late teens or twenties in good health. J is TRBJ2-1 and V is TRBV15, with TRBD1 as a possible D gene (8 bases). The CDR3 nucleotides are TGTGCCACCAGCAGAGATCACAGGGGGGGCGATGAGCAGTTCTTC. It is translated as CATSRDHRGGDEQFF. Looking up the rest from reference TRBV15 and TRBJ2-1 gives the full variable domain: DAMVIQNPRYQVTQFGKPVTLSCSQTLNHNVMYWYQQKSSQAPKLLFHYYDKDFNNEADTPDNFQSRRPNTSFCFLDIRSPGLGDTAMYLCATSRDHRGGDEQFFGPGTRLTVL.